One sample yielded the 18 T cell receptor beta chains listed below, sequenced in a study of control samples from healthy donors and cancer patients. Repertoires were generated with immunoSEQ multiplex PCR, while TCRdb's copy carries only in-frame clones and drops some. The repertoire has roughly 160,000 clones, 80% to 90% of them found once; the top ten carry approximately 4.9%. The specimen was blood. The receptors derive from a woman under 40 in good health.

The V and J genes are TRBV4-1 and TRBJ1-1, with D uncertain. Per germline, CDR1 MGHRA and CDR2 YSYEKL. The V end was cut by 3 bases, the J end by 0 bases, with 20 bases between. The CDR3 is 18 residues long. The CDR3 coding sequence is TGCGCCAGCAGCCAGAACTCAAGGGTAAGAATTGTGAACACTGAAGCTTTCTTT. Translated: CASSQNSRVRIVNTEAFF.

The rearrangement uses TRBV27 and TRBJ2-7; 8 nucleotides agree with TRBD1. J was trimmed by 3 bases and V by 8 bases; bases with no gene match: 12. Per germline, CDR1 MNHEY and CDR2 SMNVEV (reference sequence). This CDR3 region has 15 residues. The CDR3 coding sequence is TGTGCCAGCTCCGCCACCGGGACAGGCGACTACGAGCAGTACGTC. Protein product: CASSATGTGDYEQYV.

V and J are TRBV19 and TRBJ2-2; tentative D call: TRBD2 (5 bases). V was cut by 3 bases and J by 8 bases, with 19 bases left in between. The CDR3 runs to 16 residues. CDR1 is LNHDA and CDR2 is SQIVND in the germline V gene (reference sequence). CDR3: CASSMRASGPGGELFF. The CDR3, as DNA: TGTGCCAGTAGTATGCGAGCCAGCGGACCAGGTGGGGAGCTGTTTTTT.

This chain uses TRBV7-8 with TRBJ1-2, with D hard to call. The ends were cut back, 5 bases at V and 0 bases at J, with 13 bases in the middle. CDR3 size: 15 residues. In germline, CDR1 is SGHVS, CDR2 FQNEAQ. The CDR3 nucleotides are TGTGCCAGCAGCCCAGGCCCGGGAGCTAACTATGGCTACACCTTC. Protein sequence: CASSPGPGANYGYTF.

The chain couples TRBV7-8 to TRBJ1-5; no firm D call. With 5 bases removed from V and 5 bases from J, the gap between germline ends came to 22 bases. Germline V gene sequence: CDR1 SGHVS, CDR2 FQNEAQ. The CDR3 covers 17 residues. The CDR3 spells CASSPWTPGGFDQPQHF. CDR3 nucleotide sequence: TGTGCCAGCAGCCCCTGGACCCCGGGCGGGTTCGATCAGCCCCAGCATTTT.

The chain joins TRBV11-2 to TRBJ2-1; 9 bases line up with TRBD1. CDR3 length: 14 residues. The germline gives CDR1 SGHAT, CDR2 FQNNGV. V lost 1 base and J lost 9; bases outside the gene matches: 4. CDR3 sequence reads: CASSLGDRAGEQFF. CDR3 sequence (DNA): TGTGCCAGCAGCTTAGGGGACAGGGCCGGTGAGCAGTTCTTC.

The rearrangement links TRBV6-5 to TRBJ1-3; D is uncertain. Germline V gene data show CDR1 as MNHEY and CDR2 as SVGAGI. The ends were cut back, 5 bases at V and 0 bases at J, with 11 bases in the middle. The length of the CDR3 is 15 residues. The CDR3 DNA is TGTGCCAGCAGTCCAGGACTTTACTCTGGAAACACCATATATTTT. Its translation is CASSPGLYSGNTIYF.

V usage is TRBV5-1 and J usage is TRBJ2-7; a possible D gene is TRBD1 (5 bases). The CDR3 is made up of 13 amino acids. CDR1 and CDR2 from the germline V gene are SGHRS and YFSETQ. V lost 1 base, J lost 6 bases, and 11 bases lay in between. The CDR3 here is CASSLTGASEQYF. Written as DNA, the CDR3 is TGCGCCAGCAGCTTGACAGGAGCGAGCGAGCAGTACTTC. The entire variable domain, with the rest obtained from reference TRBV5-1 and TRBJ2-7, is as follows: KAGVTQTPRYLIKTRGQQVTLSCSPISGHRSVSWYQQTPGQGLQFLFEYFSETQRNKGNFPGRFSGRQFSNSRSEMNVSTLELGDSALYLCASSLTGASEQYFGPGTRLTVT.

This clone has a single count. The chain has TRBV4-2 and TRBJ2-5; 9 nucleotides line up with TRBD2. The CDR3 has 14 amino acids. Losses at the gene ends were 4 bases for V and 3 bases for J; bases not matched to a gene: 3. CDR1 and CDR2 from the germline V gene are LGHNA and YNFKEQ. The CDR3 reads CASSRVAGEETQYF. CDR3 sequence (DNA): TGTGCCAGCAGCCGAGTAGCGGGAGAAGAGACCCAGTACTTC.

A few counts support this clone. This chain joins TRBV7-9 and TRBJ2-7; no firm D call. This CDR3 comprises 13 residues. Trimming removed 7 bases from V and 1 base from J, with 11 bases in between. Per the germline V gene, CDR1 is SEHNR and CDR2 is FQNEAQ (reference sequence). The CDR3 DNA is TGTGCCAGCACCACCAAGGGATCCTACGAGCAGTACTTC. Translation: CASTTKGSYEQYF. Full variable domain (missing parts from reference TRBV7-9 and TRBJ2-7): DTGVSQNPRHKITKRGQNVTFRCDPISEHNRLYWYRQTLGQGPEFLTYFQNEAQLEKSRLLSDRFSAERPKGSFSTLEIQRTEQGDSAMYLCASTTKGSYEQYFGPGTRLTVT.

DNA of the CDR3: TGTGCCAGCAGTGACCCGGCCGGGACAGGGGGCACTGAAGCTTTCTTT. It yields the protein CASSDPAGTGGTEAFF. The V gene is TRBV25-1, the J gene TRBJ1-1; 11 nucleotides match TRBD1. CDR1 and CDR2 from the germline V gene are MGHDK and SYGVNS. V gave up 3 bases and J gave up 4 bases; unmatched junction bases: 7. The CDR3 runs to 16 residues.

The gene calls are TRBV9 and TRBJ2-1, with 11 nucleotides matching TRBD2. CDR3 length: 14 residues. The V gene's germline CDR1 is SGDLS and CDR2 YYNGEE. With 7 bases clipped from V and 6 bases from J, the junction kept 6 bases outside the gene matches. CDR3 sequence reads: CASETSGAINEQFF. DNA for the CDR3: TGTGCCAGCGAGACTAGCGGGGCGATCAATGAGCAGTTCTTC.

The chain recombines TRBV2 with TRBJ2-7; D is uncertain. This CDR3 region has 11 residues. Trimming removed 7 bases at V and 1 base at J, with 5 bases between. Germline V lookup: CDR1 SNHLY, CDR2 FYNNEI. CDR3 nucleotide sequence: TGTGCCAGCACAGCGTCCTACGAGCAGTACTTC. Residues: CASTASYEQYF.

In nucleotides, the CDR3 is TGTGCCAGCAGGGCAGGGACAAACAATGAAAAACTGTTTTTT. This gives the protein CASRAGTNNEKLFF. The J gene is TRBJ1-4, the V gene TRBV6-5, with D maybe TRBD1 (6 bases). This CDR3 is built from 14 residues. Per germline, CDR1 MNHEY and CDR2 SVGAGI. The germline V and J ends were trimmed by 6 bases and 5 bases, with 13 bases remaining between them.

CDR3 nucleotide sequence: TGTGCCAGCAGCCGGGACAGGGGGGCCTACGAGCAGTACTTC. Translation gives CASSRDRGAYEQYF. V usage is TRBV14 and J usage is TRBJ2-7, with 11 positions matching TRBD1. This CDR3 spans 14 amino acids. Unmatched junction bases numbered 1, after V lost 4 bases and J lost 2 bases. The germline V gene encodes CDR1 SGHDN and CDR2 FVKESK. Combining the CDR3 with reference TRBV14 and TRBJ2-7 gives the whole variable domain EAGVTQFPSHSVIEKGQTVTLRCDPISGHDNLYWYRRVMGKEIKFLLHFVKESKQDESGMPNNRFLAERTGGTYSTLKVQPAELEDSGVYFCASSRDRGAYEQYFGPGTRLTVT.

DNA of the CDR3: TGTGCCAGCAGCCCCGACATCGACTCCTACGAGCAGTACTTC. Translating gives CASSPDIDSYEQYF. The chain combines TRBV5-8 with TRBJ2-7; D remains unclear. The germline V and J ends were trimmed by 4 bases and 0 bases, with 11 bases remaining between them. This CDR3 has 14 residues. The germline gives CDR1 SGHTS, CDR2 YDEGEE.

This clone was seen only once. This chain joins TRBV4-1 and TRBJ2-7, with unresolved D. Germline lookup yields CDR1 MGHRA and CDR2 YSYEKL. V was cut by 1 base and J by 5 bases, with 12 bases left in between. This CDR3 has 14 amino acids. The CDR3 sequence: CASSQVSLINEQYF. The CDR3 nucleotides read TGCGCCAGCAGCCAAGTGTCGCTGATAAACGAGCAGTACTTC.

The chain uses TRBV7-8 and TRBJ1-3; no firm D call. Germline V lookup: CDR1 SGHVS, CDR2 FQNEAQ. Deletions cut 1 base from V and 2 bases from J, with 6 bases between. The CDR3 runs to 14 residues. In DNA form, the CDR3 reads TGTGCCAGCAGCTTAGACGCTGCTGGAAACACCATATATTTT. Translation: CASSLDAAGNTIYF.